The 8 T cell receptor beta chains in this list originate from one sample, sequenced in a study of CD8+CD57+ T cells in acquired aplastic anemia. Genomic DNA provided the template from which TCR beta VDJ and CDR3 profiles were obtained. TCRdb re-analysed the reads in MiXCR, keeping a single row per CDR3 protein. The sample contains about 180,000 distinct CDR3 sequences, 55% to 65% of which appear only once. All sequencing subjects had displayed CD8+CD57+ cell expansion on flow cytometry. Material for sequencing was sorted CD4+, CD8+, or CD8+CD57+ T cells (not recorded which) from PBMCs. The receptors stem from a human donor with aplastic anemia.

The chain links TRBV7-9 to TRBJ1-1; no definite D call. The CDR3 totals 14 residues. Trimming stripped 5 bases from V and 1 base from J, with 11 bases between. Germline loops: CDR1 SEHNR, CDR2 FQNEAQ (reference sequence). In nucleotides, the CDR3 is TGTGCCAGCAGCCGGCCGGGAGGGAACACTGAAGCTTTCTTT. It is translated as CASSRPGGNTEAFF.

This clonotype was seen more than once but under ten times. This could be a read error, since a much larger clone is one nucleotide away. The J gene is TRBJ1-2, the V gene TRBV12-5; no definite D call. CDR1 and CDR2 (germline): LGHNT, FRNRAP. The CDR3 covers 14 residues. The CDR3 nucleotides read TGTGCCAGCACTTTGCCTAACTCTAACTATGGCTACACCTTC. Encoded protein: CASTLPNSNYGYTF.

The V and J genes are TRBV20-1 and TRBJ2-3; D unresolved. There are 11 residues in the CDR3. Deletions cut 5 bases from V and 3 bases from J, with 6 bases between. Germline CDR1 is DFQATT and CDR2 is SNEGSKA (reference sequence). CDR3 nucleotide sequence: TGCAGTGCTCAACCTACAGATACGCAGTATTTT. Amino acid sequence: CSAQPTDTQYF.

The J gene is TRBJ1-4, the V gene TRBV7-2; the D gene is possibly TRBD1 (5 bases). CDR3 size: 15 residues. V lost 5 bases and J lost 8, with 18 bases in between. CDR1 and CDR2 (germline): SGHTA, FQGNSA. CDR3 sequence (DNA): TGTGCCAGCAGCGTCTCCGGAACCTGGGGGGAAAAACTGTTTTTT. Residues: CASSVSGTWGEKLFF.

This clonotype was seen a handful of times. Here the CDR3 reads CASSPGQGDYEQYF. CDR3 sequence (DNA): TGTGCCAGCAGTCCGGGACAGGGGGACTACGAGCAGTACTTC. The V and J genes are TRBV6-5 and TRBJ2-7; TRBD1 matches 11 bases. With 5 bases clipped from V and 3 bases from J, the junction kept 3 bases outside the gene matches. The germline gives CDR1 MNHEY, CDR2 SVGAGI. The CDR3 runs to 14 residues.

The chain is built from TRBV20-1 and TRBJ2-1; D call uncertain. This CDR3 comprises 12 residues. V dropped 2 bases and J dropped 5 bases, with 7 bases sitting between them. Germline assignment: CDR1 DFQATT and CDR2 SNEGSKA (reference sequence). The CDR3 sequence: CSARRGDNEQFF. CDR3 DNA sequence: TGCAGTGCTAGACGTGGGGACAATGAGCAGTTCTTC.

V and J are TRBV11-2 and TRBJ1-1; the match to TRBD1 covers 9 bases. The CDR3 is 19 amino acids. Trimming removed 5 bases from V and 1 base from J; junction bases left unmatched: 17. The germline CDR1 and CDR2 sequences are SGHAT and FQNNGV. The CDR3 loop reads CASSPARGRDRGWNTEAFF. CDR3 in DNA: TGTGCCAGCAGCCCAGCGCGGGGGAGAGACAGGGGGTGGAACACTGAAGCTTTCTTT. Full variable domain (rest looked up from reference TRBV11-2 and TRBJ1-1): EAGVAQSPRYKIIEKRQSVAFWCNPISGHATLYWYQQILGQGPKLLIQFQNNGVVDDSQLPKDRFSAERLKGVDSTLKIQPAKLEDSAVYLCASSPARGRDRGWNTEAFFGQGTRLTVV.

The rearrangement links TRBV10-3 to TRBJ2-3, with D unresolved. V was clipped by 2 bases and J by 6 bases, with 9 bases between them. This CDR3 has 13 residues. Germline V gene data show CDR1 as ENHRY and CDR2 as SYGVKD. CDR3 sequence (DNA): TGTGCCATCAGTGAGGTCAGCGCGGATACGCAGTATTTT. Its protein is CAISEVSADTQYF.